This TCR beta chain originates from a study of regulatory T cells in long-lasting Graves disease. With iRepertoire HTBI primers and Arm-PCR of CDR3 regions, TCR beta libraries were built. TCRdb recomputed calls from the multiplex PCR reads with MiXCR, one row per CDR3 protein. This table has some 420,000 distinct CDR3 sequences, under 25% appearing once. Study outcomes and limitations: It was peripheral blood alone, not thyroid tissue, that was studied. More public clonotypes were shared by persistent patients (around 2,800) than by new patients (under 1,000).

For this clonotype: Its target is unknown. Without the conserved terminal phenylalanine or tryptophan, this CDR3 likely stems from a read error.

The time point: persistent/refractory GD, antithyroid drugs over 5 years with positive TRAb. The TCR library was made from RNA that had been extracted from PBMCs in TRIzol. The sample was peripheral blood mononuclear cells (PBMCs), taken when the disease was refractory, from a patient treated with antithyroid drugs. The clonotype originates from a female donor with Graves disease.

This chain's CDR3 is CSAGGQTFLYGYTL. The CDR3 DNA sequence: TGCAGTGCTGGAGGACAGACTTTCCTCTATGGCTACACCCTC. The chain employs TRBV20-1 and TRBJ1-2; D perhaps matches TRBD1 (6 bases). V was clipped by 5 bases and J by 4 bases, with 17 bases between them. This CDR3 spans 14 amino acids. Looked up from germline, CDR1 is DFQATT and CDR2 is SNEGSKA (reference sequence).